Below are 21 T cell receptor beta chains sequenced from a single sample in a study of cytomegalovirus exposure and HLA in healthy donors. Vbeta (60) and Jbeta (13) primers were used in the PCR. Profiled with immunoSEQ multiplex PCR; TCRdb holds only in-frame clones, not every one. Recorded here are approximately 190,000 clones; the top ten clones represent 6.5%. Sample: PBMCs. Receptor source: a man in his thirties or forties in good health and CMV-seronegative.

The V call is TRBV4-3, the J call TRBJ2-3; the match to TRBD2 covers 7 bases. The CDR3 is 14 amino acids. Germline CDR1 and CDR2: LGHNA and YSLEER. The ends lost 1 base at V and 9 bases at J; junction bases unmatched: 7. Here the CDR3 DNA reads TGCGCCAGCAGCCAAGTAGGGACGGGGGGAACGCAGTATTTT. Protein product: CASSQVGTGGTQYF.

This sequence joins TRBV19 and TRBJ1-1; 9 bases are shared with TRBD1. V lost 4 bases and J lost 4; bases outside the gene matches: 4. Germline loops: CDR1 LNHDA, CDR2 SQIVND (reference sequence). The CDR3 runs 14 residues. The CDR3 sequence is CASSTTGGGTEAFF. In DNA, the CDR3 is TGTGCCAGTAGTACGACAGGGGGTGGCACTGAAGCTTTCTTT. Based on the CDR3 plus reference TRBV19 and TRBJ1-1, the full variable domain is DGGITQSPKYLFRKEGQNVTLSCEQNLNHDAMYWYRQDPGQGLRLIYYSQIVNDFQKGDIAEGYSVSREKKESFPLTVTSAQKNPTAFYLCASSTTGGGTEAFFGQGTRLTVV.

The chain carries TRBV29-1 and TRBJ1-4, with 10 nucleotides matching TRBD1. Germline CDR1 is SQVTM and CDR2 is ANQGSEA. The CDR3 has 13 residues. Losses at the gene ends were 7 bases for V and 5 bases for J; bases not matched to a gene: 4. The CDR3 DNA is TGCAGCGGAATGGGACAGGGGAATGAAAAACTGTTTTTT. Amino acids: CSGMGQGNEKLFF.

CDR3 sequence reads: CASVWGGFNPTGELFF. The CDR3 nucleotides are TGTGCCAGCGTCTGGGGGGGCTTCAACCCCACCGGGGAGCTGTTTTTT. V gene TRBV5-6 combines with J gene TRBJ2-2; D possibly corresponds to TRBD2 (7 bases). This CDR3 contains 16 residues. Trimming took 7 bases from V and 4 from J, leaving 20 bases between them. CDR1 is SGHDT, CDR2 YYEEEE, per germline.

The rearrangement joins TRBV4-3 to TRBJ1-3; 7 positions match TRBD1. The length of the CDR3 is 16 residues. Germline lookup yields CDR1 LGHNA and CDR2 YSLEER. The trim removed 0 bases at V and 0 bases at J, leaving 2 bases unmatched. The CDR3 DNA reads TGCGCCAGCAGCCAAGAGACAGGGTACTCTGGAAACACCATATATTTT. Protein: CASSQETGYSGNTIYF.

The chain has TRBV7-7 and TRBJ2-2; weak D call: TRBD1 (6 bases). Germline values: CDR1 SSHAT, CDR2 FNYEAQ (reference sequence). V shed 2 bases and J shed 6 bases, with 16 bases lying between them. This CDR3 comprises 16 residues. As DNA, the CDR3 is TGTGCCAGCAGCTTAAAACAGGGAATGTTAGCCGGGGAGCTGTTTTTT. Amino acid sequence: CASSLKQGMLAGELFF.

The rearrangement uses TRBV11-2 and TRBJ2-1; D uncertain. The CDR3 is 12 residues long. V lost 4 bases and J lost 4, with 5 bases in between. Germline CDR1 is SGHAT and CDR2 is FQNNGV. The CDR3 spells CASSSQYNEQFF. In DNA form, the CDR3 reads TGTGCCAGCAGCTCACAATACAATGAGCAGTTCTTC.

This clone is called large based on its frequency. The CDR3, as DNA: TGTGCCAGCAGTGATTACAGGGGGCTATACAATGAGCAGTTCTTC. Translation: CASSDYRGLYNEQFF. V is TRBV2 and J is TRBJ2-1, with 9 nucleotides matching TRBD1. Germline lookup yields CDR1 SNHLY and CDR2 FYNNEI. This CDR3 is 15 amino acids long. J was trimmed by 4 bases and V by 3 bases; bases with no gene match: 4.

Written as DNA, the CDR3 is TGTGCCAGCAGCTTATGGGGGCAGACTAAAGTTGAGCAGTTCTTC. The encoded protein is CASSLWGQTKVEQFF. The chain couples TRBV7-9 to TRBJ2-1; TRBD1 might be the D (6 bases). CDR3 size: 15 residues. V was shortened by 2 bases and J by 9 bases, with 17 bases between the two germline ends. The V gene's germline CDR1 is SEHNR and CDR2 FQNEAQ (reference sequence).

V usage is TRBV19 and J usage is TRBJ2-3; 13 bases match TRBD2. Germline CDR1 reads LNHDA; CDR2 reads SQIVND (reference sequence). Trimming at V came to 0 bases and at J to 4 bases, leaving 10 bases not matched to a gene. There are 19 residues in the CDR3. CDR3 bases: TGTGCCAGTAGTATAGAGGCCCTCGCAGGACTAGCGGGAGCAGATACGCAGTATTTT. Amino acid sequence: CASSIEALAGLAGADTQYF.

The rearrangement joins TRBV6-5 to TRBJ1-1; D remains unclear. Germline CDR1 MNHEY, CDR2 SVGAGI. CDR3 length: 14 amino acids. V shed 0 bases and J shed 4 bases, with 9 bases lying between them. CDR3 sequence reads: CASSYSGPGTEAFF. DNA of the CDR3: TGTGCCAGCAGTTACTCGGGCCCAGGCACTGAAGCTTTCTTT.

The chain joins TRBV5-1 to TRBJ1-2; no clear D gene. The V gene's germline CDR1 is SGHRS and CDR2 YFSETQ. The CDR3 extends over 14 amino acids. The V gene lost 2 bases and the J gene lost 7 bases, with 15 bases spanning the gap. Here the CDR3 reads CASSFFRESGGYTF. Here the CDR3 DNA reads TGCGCCAGCAGCTTCTTCCGAGAATCTGGTGGCTACACCTTC.

The CDR3 nucleotides read TGCGCCAGCAGTGAGGCACGACAGGGACTGAACACTGAAGCTTTCTTT. As protein: CASSEARQGLNTEAFF. This rearrangement joins TRBV10-2 to TRBJ1-1; 7 positions agree with TRBD1. The CDR3 is made up of 16 amino acids. Germline trimming cut 2 bases from V and 0 bases from J; bases unmatched to any gene: 6. Germline CDR1 and CDR2: WSHSY and SAAADI.

The chain has TRBV9 and TRBJ2-5; TRBD2 agrees at 10 bases. This CDR3 is built from 16 residues. From germline, CDR1 is SGDLS and CDR2 YYNGEE. J lost 1 base, V lost 0 bases, and 3 bases had no gene match. The CDR3 DNA reads as TGTGCCAGCAGCGTAGAAGCGGGAGGGATCCAAGAGACCCAGTACTTC. This gives the protein CASSVEAGGIQETQYF.

The rearrangement uses TRBV7-6 and TRBJ1-2; 7 nucleotides line up with TRBD1. Germline V gene sequence: CDR1 SGHVS, CDR2 FNYEAQ. CDR3 length: 15 amino acids. V lost 5 bases and J lost 7; bases outside the gene matches: 13. The CDR3 is CASSRHITGERGYTF. CDR3 nucleotides: TGTGCCAGCAGCCGACATATTACAGGGGAACGTGGCTACACCTTC. The full variable domain, with the rest looked up from reference TRBV7-6 and TRBJ1-2, is GAGVSQSPRYKVTKRGQDVALRCDPISGHVSLYWYRQALGQGPEFLTYFNYEAQQDKSGLPNDRFSAERPEGSISTLTIQRTEQRDSAMYRCASSRHITGERGYTFGSGTRLTVV.

This chain uses TRBV15 with TRBJ2-3; tentative D call: TRBD2 (7 bases). Between the trimmed V and J ends, which lost 1 base and 2 bases, there was a span of 13 bases. This CDR3 region has 16 residues. CDR1 and CDR2 (germline): LNHNV, YYDKDF (reference sequence). DNA for the CDR3: TGTGCCACCAGCAGAGGTGGGGGGGGGCACACAGATACGCAGTATTTT. Translation: CATSRGGGGHTDTQYF.

J is TRBJ2-7 and V is TRBV19, with 12 bases identical to TRBD2. The CDR3 sequence is 16 residues long. J was trimmed by 4 bases and V by 5 bases; bases with no gene match: 9. Germline values: CDR1 LNHDA, CDR2 SQIVND (reference sequence). CDR3 in DNA: TGTGCCAGTAGTGCCTCTCTAGCGGGGGGGCGTTACGAGCAGTACTTC. Protein sequence: CASSASLAGGRYEQYF.

The rearrangement uses TRBV27 and TRBJ2-3; 9 bases match TRBD2. This CDR3 has 16 residues. The V segment lost 0 bases and the J segment 4 bases; nucleotides outside the gene matches: 5. Germline V gene lookup returns CDR1 MNHEY and CDR2 SMNVEV (reference sequence). Here the CDR3 DNA reads TGTGCCAGCAGTTTATCGCGGGGACTAGCCGCAGATACGCAGTATTTT. Protein product: CASSLSRGLAADTQYF.

The chain employs TRBV7-5 and TRBJ1-5. TRBV7-5 is a pseudogene locus. The CDR3 contains 16 residues. The CDR3 nucleotides are TGTGCCAGAAGCCCGCCTGGGGGGGGGAGAAGTCAGCCCCAGCATTTT. Amino acids: CARSPPGGGRSQPQHF.

The J gene is TRBJ1-1, the V gene TRBV7-9, with 9 bases fitting TRBD1. CDR1 is SEHNR, CDR2 FQNEAQ, per germline (reference sequence). This CDR3 comprises 16 residues. Trimming cost V 5 bases and J 2 bases; bases outside gene matches: 9. The CDR3 here is CASSQGQGRVNTEAFF. Written as DNA, the CDR3 is TGTGCCAGCAGCCAGGGACAGGGTCGGGTAAACACTGAAGCTTTCTTT.

CDR3 loop: CASSLGAGTAAYEQYF. The CDR3 nucleotides read TGTGCCAGCAGCTTGGGGGCCGGGACAGCCGCCTACGAGCAGTACTTC. The chain links TRBV5-4 to TRBJ2-7; TRBD1 aligns across 7 bases. V lost 0 bases to trimming and J lost 2 bases; unmatched junction nucleotides: 8. This CDR3 is built from 16 residues. Per germline, CDR1 SGHNT and CDR2 YYREEE (reference sequence).